This T cell receptor beta chain was documented in a study of blood T cells in healthy people across ages. Total RNA extraction produced at least 5.5 micrograms (per sample) for the study. With a J-beta primer mix and a sample-barcoded 5' primer, a second PCR ran about 7 to 12 cycles. Via MiXCR, TCRdb re-called the 5' RACE reads, giving one row per CDR3 protein. The sample gives approximately 810,000 distinct CDR3 sequences, around 28% of which show up once; around 16% is in the top ten. Germline-derived CDR1 and CDR2 are SGHAT and FQNNGV. CDR3 length: 16 amino acids. A remark on this clonotype: This may stem from a read error, because a much larger clone lies one nucleotide away.

The chain links TRBV11-2 to TRBJ2-1; perhaps TRBD1 as D (5 bases). Sequencing was done on a sample of blood. This TCR was recovered from a woman over 75 in good health. Here the CDR3 DNA reads TGTGTCAGCAGCTCCCCCAGGGTCATGTCCTACAATGAGCAGTTCTTC. It specifies CVSSSPRVMSYNEQFF. The whole variable domain, remainder taken from reference TRBV11-2 and TRBJ2-1, is EAGVAQSPRYKIIEKRQSVAFWCNPISGHATLYWYQQILGQGPKLLIQFQNNGVVDDSQLPKDRFSAERLKGVDSTLKIQPAKLEDSAVYLCVSSSPRVMSYNEQFFGPGTRLTVL.